Shown below are 17 T cell receptor beta chains from a single sample sequenced in a study of CXCR3-negative and CXCR3-positive naive CD8 T cells. cDNA libraries for TRB were generated by 5' RACE incorporating UMI labels. Reanalyzing the 5' RACE reads, TCRdb keeps one entry per CDR3 protein, without DNA. The table lists about 120,000 distinct CDR3 sequences. These receptors have no identified antigens. Overall study results and limits: Researchers report that CXCR3-positive naive cells carry more hydrophobic TRB CDR3s than CXCR3-negative naive cells.

Sequenced input: naive CXCR3+ CD8+ T cells from blood. The subset denotes: CD45RO-CCR7+CD27+CD95- naive CD8+ T cells expressing CXCR3 (TNR3+). These receptors came from a human donor in good health. Some clones in this sample may be carry-over from other donors' samples.

This chain uses TRBV15 with TRBJ2-1. The CDR3 spans 16 residues. Germline V lookup: CDR1 LNHNV, CDR2 YYDKDF (reference sequence). The CDR3 reads CATSRDLETSYNEQFF.

This rearrangement joins TRBV5-1 to TRBJ2-3; without DNA, the TCRdb call of TRBD1 cannot be checked. This CDR3 has 15 residues. Looked up from germline, CDR1 is SGHRS and CDR2 is YFSETQ. CDR3 sequence reads: CASSLEGGITDTLYF.

This chain joins TRBV20-1 and TRBJ1-1; the D gene TCRdb calls, TRBD1, cannot be checked with no DNA. Looked up from germline, CDR1 is DFQATT and CDR2 is SNEGSKA (reference sequence). The CDR3 consists of 13 residues. CDR3 residues: CSARGTGISEAFF.

The chain uses TRBV19 and TRBJ2-3; TCRdb reports TRBD1, a call that lacks DNA to check it against. CDR1 and CDR2 from the germline V gene are LNHDA and SQIVND (reference sequence). The CDR3 loop spans 13 amino acids. CDR3 amino acids: CASTGLYTDTQYF.

The J gene is TRBJ2-1, the V gene TRBV2; absent DNA, TCRdb's TRBD2 call cannot be checked. The CDR3 consists of 13 residues. CDR1 SNHLY and CDR2 FYNNEI come from the germline V gene. This CDR3 reads CAITSGRTNEQFF.

This sequence joins TRBV27 and TRBJ2-1. The CDR3 has 15 residues. Germline CDR1 is MNHEY and CDR2 is SMNVEV (reference sequence). CDR3 region: CASRNLGYGYNEQFF.

V gene TRBV4-3 combines with J gene TRBJ2-5; TCRdb selects TRBD1, and the lack of DNA leaves this call unchecked. This CDR3 spans 16 amino acids. Germline assignment: CDR1 LGHNA and CDR2 YSLEER. The CDR3 region is CASNQVPGGAWETQYF.

V and J are TRBV7-6 and TRBJ1-1; TCRdb's assignment of TRBD1 cannot be checked, as there is no DNA. CDR1 and CDR2 (germline): SGHVS, FNYEAQ. CDR3 length equals 14 residues. The CDR3 protein is CASSPQGFDTEAFF.

The chain combines TRBV29-1 with TRBJ2-1; the D call of TRBD1 rests on TCRdb alone, since no DNA is present to check it. Germline V gene lookup returns CDR1 SQVTM and CDR2 ANQGSEA. CDR3 length: 14 amino acids. CDR3 in amino acids: CSAAGGGSYNEQFF.

This chain uses TRBV5-1 with TRBJ1-2. There are 13 residues in the CDR3. Germline V CDR1 and CDR2: SGHRS, YFSETQ. The CDR3 reads CASSHTENYGFTF.

This chain uses TRBV20-1 with TRBJ2-1; TCRdb's assignment of TRBD1 cannot be checked, as there is no DNA. Germline values: CDR1 DFQATT, CDR2 SNEGSKA (reference sequence). The CDR3 runs to 16 residues. CDR3 protein: CSAPMTTGGFYNEQFF.

The chain uses TRBV29-1 and TRBJ1-2. This CDR3 has 13 residues. CDR1 SQVTM and CDR2 ANQGSEA come from the germline V gene. The CDR3 loop is CSVEVPGEGGYTF.

The CDR3 spells CASSQDWKGPAPEAFF. The J gene is TRBJ1-1, the V gene TRBV4-1. The CDR3 loop spans 16 amino acids. Looked up from germline, CDR1 is MGHRA and CDR2 is YSYEKL.

This CDR3 reads CSGKNRDGYGYTF. The chain uses TRBV29-1 and TRBJ1-2; as DNA is missing, the TRBD1 call by TCRdb cannot be tested. The CDR3 runs to 13 residues. CDR1 is SQVTM and CDR2 is ANQGSEA in the germline V gene.

The J gene is TRBJ2-1, the V gene TRBV5-6. Germline lookup yields CDR1 SGHDT and CDR2 YYEEEE. The CDR3 runs 15 residues. The CDR3 here is CASSLGQGSYNEQFF.

This rearrangement joins TRBV27 to TRBJ1-2. The CDR3 is 15 amino acids. Germline V gives CDR1 MNHEY, CDR2 SMNVEV (reference sequence). The CDR3 sequence is CASSLSQGPGYGYTF.

J is TRBJ2-7 and V is TRBV29-1; TCRdb reports TRBD2, a call that lacks DNA to check it against. The CDR3 sequence is 16 residues long. In germline, CDR1 is SQVTM, CDR2 ANQGSEA. The CDR3 spells CSVEGGTSGSSYEQYF.